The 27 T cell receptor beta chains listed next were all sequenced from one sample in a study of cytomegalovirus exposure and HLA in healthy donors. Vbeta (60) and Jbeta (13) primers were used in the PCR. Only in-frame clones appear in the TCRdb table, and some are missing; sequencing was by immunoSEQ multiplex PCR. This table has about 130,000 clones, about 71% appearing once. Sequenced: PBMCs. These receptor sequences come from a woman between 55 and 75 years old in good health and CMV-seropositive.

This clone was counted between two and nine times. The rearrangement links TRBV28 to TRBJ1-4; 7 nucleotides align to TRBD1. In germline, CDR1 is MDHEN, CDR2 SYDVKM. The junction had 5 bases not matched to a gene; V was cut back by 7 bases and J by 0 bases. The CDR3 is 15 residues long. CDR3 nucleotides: TGTGCCAGCACCCAGGGGGTTGCAACTAATGAAAAACTGTTTTTT. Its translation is CASTQGVATNEKLFF.

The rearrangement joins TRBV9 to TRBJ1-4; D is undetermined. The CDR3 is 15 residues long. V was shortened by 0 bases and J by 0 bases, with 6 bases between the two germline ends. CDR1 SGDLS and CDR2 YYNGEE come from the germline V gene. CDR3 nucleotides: TGTGCCAGCAGCGTAGTGGGAGCAACTAATGAAAAACTGTTTTTT. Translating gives CASSVVGATNEKLFF.

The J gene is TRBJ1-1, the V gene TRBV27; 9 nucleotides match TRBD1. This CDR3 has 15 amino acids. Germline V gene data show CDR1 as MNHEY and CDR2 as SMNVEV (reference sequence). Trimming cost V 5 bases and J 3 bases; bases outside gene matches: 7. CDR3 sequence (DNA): TGTGCCAGCAGTATTGACAGGGGGTTAGACACTGAAGCTTTCTTT. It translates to CASSIDRGLDTEAFF.

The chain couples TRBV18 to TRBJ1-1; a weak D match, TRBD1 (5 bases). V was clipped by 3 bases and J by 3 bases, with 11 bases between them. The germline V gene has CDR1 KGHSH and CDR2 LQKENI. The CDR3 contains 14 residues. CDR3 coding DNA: TGTGCCAGCTCACCCACAGGCGGATACACTGAAGCTTTCTTT. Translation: CASSPTGGYTEAFF. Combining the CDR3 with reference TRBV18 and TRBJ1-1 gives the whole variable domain NAGVMQNPRHLVRRRGQEARLRCSPMKGHSHVYWYRQLPEEGLKFMVYLQKENIIDESGMPKERFSAEFPKEGPSILRIQQVVRGDSAAYFCASSPTGGYTEAFFGQGTRLTVV.

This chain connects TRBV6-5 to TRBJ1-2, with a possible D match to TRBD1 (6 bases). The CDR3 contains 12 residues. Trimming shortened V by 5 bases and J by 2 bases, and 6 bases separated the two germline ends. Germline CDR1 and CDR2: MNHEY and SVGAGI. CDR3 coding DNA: TGTGCCAGCAGTGACAGGAACTATGGCTACACCTTC. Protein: CASSDRNYGYTF.

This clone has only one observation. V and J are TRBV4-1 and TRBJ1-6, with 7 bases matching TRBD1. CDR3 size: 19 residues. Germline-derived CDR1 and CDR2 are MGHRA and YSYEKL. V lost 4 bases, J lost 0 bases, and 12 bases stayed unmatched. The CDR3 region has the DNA TGCGCCAGCAGCCCCCTGTGGGGGGACAGCAGCTCCTATAATTCACCCCTCCACTTT. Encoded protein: CASSPLWGDSSSYNSPLHF.

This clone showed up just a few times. The CDR3 region has the DNA TGTGCCAGCAGCGTAGATGCTAGCGGGGGGTACGAGCAGTACTTC. This translates into CASSVDASGGYEQYF. The V and J genes are TRBV9 and TRBJ2-7; 11 bases are a match to TRBD2. Germline loops: CDR1 SGDLS, CDR2 YYNGEE. This CDR3 contains 15 residues. With 0 bases clipped from V and 4 bases from J, the junction kept 3 bases outside the gene matches. The full variable domain, with the rest looked up from reference TRBV9 and TRBJ2-7, is DSGVTQTPKHLITATGQRVTLRCSPRSGDLSVYWYQQSLDQGLQFLIQYYNGEERAKGNILERFSAQQFPDLHSELNLSSLELGDSALYFCASSVDASGGYEQYFGPGTRLTVT.

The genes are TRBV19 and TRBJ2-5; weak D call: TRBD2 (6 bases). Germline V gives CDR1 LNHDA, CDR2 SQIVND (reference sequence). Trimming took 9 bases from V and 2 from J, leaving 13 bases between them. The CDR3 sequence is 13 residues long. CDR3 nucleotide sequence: TGTGCCAGCTATGGCGGGGCACAAGAGACCCAGTACTTC. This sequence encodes CASYGGAQETQYF. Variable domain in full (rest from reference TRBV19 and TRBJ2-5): DGGITQSPKYLFRKEGQNVTLSCEQNLNHDAMYWYRQDPGQGLRLIYYSQIVNDFQKGDIAEGYSVSREKKESFPLTVTSAQKNPTAFYLCASYGGAQETQYFGPGTRLLVL.

CDR3 protein: CSGRQGSTDTQYF. The CDR3 DNA reads as TGCAGCGGACGACAGGGGAGCACAGATACGCAGTATTTT. V is TRBV29-1 and J is TRBJ2-3, with 8 bases fitting TRBD1. With 7 bases clipped from V and 0 bases from J, the junction kept 3 bases outside the gene matches. The CDR3 contains 13 residues. CDR1 and CDR2 from the germline V gene are SQVTM and ANQGSEA.

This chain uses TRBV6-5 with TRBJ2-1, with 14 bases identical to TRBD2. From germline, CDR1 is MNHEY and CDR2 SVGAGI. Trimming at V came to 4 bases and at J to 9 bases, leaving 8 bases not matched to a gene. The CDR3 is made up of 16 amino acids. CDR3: CASSSVTSGGALEQFF. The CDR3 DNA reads TGTGCCAGCAGTTCGGTGACTAGCGGGGGGGCCCTTGAGCAGTTCTTC.

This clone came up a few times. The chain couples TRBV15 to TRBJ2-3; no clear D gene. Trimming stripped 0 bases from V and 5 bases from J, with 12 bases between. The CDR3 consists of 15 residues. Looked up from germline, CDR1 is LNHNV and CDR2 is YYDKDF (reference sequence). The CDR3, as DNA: TGTGCCACCAGCAGAGATCGGAGTGCGAGAGATACGCAGTATTTT. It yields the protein CATSRDRSARDTQYF.

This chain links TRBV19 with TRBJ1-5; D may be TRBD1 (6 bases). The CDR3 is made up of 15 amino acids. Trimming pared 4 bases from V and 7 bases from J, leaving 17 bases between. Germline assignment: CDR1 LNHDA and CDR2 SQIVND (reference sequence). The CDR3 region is CASSTGVGRGQPQHF. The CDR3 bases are TGTGCCAGTAGTACCGGGGTAGGCAGGGGCCAGCCCCAGCATTTT.

The CDR3 DNA reads as TGCGCCAGCAGCCAAGGATGGATTGGAGGGGCTGAAGCTTTCTTT. Translated: CASSQGWIGGAEAFF. V is TRBV4-1 and J is TRBJ1-1; D perhaps matches TRBD1 (5 bases). Trimming took off 1 base at V and 6 bases at J, with 15 bases between the two ends. Germline CDR1 reads MGHRA; CDR2 reads YSYEKL. The CDR3 runs 15 residues.

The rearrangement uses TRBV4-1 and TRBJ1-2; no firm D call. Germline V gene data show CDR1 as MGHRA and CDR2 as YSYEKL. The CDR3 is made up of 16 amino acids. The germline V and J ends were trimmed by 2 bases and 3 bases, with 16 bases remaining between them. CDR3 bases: TGCGCCAGCAGCCAACCATCAGGAGAGGGAGACTATGGCTACACCTTC. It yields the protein CASSQPSGEGDYGYTF.

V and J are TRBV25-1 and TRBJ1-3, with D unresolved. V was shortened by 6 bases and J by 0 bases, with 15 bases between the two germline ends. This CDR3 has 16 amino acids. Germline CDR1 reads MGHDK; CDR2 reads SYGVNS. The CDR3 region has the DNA TGTGCCAGCAGCCTCGAGGGTCTCCTCTCTGGAAACACCATATATTTT. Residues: CASSLEGLLSGNTIYF.

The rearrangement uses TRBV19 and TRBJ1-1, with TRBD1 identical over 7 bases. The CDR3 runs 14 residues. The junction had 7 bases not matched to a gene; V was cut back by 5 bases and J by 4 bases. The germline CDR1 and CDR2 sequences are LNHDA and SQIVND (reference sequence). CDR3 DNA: TGTGCCAGTAGTCCAACAGGGGATGCCACTGAAGCTTTCTTT. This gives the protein CASSPTGDATEAFF.

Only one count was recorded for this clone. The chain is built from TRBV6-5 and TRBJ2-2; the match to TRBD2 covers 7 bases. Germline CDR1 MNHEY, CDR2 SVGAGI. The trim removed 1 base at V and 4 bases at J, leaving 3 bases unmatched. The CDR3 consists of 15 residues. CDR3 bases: TGTGCCAGCAGTTACTACCAGCGGGGCACCGGGGAGCTGTTTTTT. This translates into CASSYYQRGTGELFF.

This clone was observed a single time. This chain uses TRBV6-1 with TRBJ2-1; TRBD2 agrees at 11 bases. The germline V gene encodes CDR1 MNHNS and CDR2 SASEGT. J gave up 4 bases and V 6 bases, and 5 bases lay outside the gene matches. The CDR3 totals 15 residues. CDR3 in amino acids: CASRRLAGTYNEQFF. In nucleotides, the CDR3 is TGTGCCAGCAGGCGACTAGCGGGGACTTACAATGAGCAGTTCTTC.

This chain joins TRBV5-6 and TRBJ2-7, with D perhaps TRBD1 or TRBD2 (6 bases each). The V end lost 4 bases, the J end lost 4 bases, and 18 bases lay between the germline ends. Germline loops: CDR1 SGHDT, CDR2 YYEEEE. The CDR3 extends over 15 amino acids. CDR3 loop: CASSLDSGLGYEQYF. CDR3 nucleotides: TGTGCCAGCAGCCTGGACAGCGGGCTAGGGTACGAGCAGTACTTC.

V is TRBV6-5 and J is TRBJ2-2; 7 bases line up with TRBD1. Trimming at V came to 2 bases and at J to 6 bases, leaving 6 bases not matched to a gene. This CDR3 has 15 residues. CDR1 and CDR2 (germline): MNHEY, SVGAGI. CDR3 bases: TGTGCCAGCAGTTACGGACAGGCAGGGTCCGGGGAGCTGTTTTTT. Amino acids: CASSYGQAGSGELFF.

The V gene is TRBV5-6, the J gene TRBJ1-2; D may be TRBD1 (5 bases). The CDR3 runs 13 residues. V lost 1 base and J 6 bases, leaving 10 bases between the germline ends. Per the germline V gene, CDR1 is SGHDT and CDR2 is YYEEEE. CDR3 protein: CASSLPGGNGYTF. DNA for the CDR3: TGTGCCAGCAGCTTGCCGGGGGGGAATGGCTACACCTTC.

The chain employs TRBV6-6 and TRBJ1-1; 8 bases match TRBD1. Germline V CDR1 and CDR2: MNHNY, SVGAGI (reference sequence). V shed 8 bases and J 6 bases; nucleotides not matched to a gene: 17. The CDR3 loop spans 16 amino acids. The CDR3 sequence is CASPPGGRGRRPEAFF. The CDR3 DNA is TGTGCCAGCCCCCCCGGAGGCAGGGGGCGGAGGCCTGAAGCTTTCTTT.

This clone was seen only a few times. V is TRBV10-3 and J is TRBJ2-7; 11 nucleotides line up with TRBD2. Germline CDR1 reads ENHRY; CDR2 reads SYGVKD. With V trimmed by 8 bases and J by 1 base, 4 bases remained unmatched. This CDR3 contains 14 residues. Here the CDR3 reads CAIFSGGASYEQYF. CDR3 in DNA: TGTGCCATCTTTAGCGGGGGGGCGTCCTACGAGCAGTACTTC.

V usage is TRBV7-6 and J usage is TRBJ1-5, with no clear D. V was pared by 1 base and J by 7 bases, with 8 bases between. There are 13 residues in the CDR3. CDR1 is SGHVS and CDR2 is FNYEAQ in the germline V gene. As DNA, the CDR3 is TGTGCCAGCAGCTTAGGAACCGGGCAGCCCCAGCATTTT. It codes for CASSLGTGQPQHF.

Here the CDR3 reads CASSPRTGQNTEAFF. In DNA, the CDR3 is TGTGCCAGCAGCCCCCGGACAGGTCAGAACACTGAAGCTTTCTTT. This chain links TRBV9 with TRBJ1-1; 7 bases match TRBD1. CDR1 and CDR2 from the germline V gene are SGDLS and YYNGEE. The CDR3 sequence is 15 residues long. The V segment lost 4 bases and the J segment 1 base; nucleotides outside the gene matches: 7.

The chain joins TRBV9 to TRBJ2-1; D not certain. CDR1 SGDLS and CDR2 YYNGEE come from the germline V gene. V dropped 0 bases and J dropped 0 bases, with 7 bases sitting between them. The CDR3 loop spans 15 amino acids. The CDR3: CASSVGASSYNEQFF. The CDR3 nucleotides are TGTGCCAGCAGCGTAGGGGCGAGCTCCTACAATGAGCAGTTCTTC.

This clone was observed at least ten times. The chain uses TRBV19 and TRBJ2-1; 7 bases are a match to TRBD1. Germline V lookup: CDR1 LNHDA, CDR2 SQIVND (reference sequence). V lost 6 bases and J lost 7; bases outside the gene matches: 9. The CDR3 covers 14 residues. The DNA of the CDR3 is TGTGCCAGTAGCCTAGAGGGGGCGTGGAATGAGCAGTTCTTC. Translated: CASSLEGAWNEQFF.